This note documents a single T cell receptor (beta chain) sequence. Its target antigen remains unknown. The record has no base qualities; no much larger clone is one base away. The data were obtained in a study of PD-1 blockade in classical Hodgkin lymphoma (dated by TCRdb to about 2020). Study-level background: The study used CyTOF and TCR beta sequencing to define a peripheral blood immune signature of response to PD-1 blockade in classical Hodgkin lymphoma.

Beyond this particular receptor, the publication reports: Newly diagnosed patients were reported to have lower baseline TCR diversity than healthy donors, and relapsed/refractory patients were reported to have lower baseline TCR diversity still. Only a single clinical trial cohort was studied, and what caused the repertoire differences, possibly disease activity or prior therapy, remained undefined.

V is pared back by 4 bases and J by 7 bases, with 14 bases lying between the germline termini. Measured from the cysteine to the phenylalanine, the CDR3 is 13 residues long. Only CDR3 DNA is held: 39 bases, read in frame from base 1. CDR1 MNHEY and CDR2 SMNVEV are derived from the germline V gene (reference sequence). This specimen's time point label, interpreted: newly diagnosed, previously untreated cHL patient sample. Using a Miltenyi CD8+ T cell isolation kit, CD8+ T cells were purified from thawed PBMCs through magnetic negative selection. As a comparison group for the relapsed/refractory trial patients, PBMCs were sequenced from patients with newly diagnosed, previously untreated classical Hodgkin lymphoma. After peripheral blood was drawn into 8 mL Vacutainer Cell Preparation Tubes, PBMCs were isolated by centrifugation and then cryopreserved. Purified CD4+ and CD8+ fractions were generated only in cases for which an additional PBMC sample was available. Magnetically labelled cells were depleted on LS columns in a quadroMACS separator, and the flow-through was collected as the purified fraction.

The Qiagen DNeasy kit was used to extract genomic DNA both from unsorted PBMCs and from the negatively selected CD4+ and CD8+ fractions. TCR beta CDR3 regions were amplified by immunoSEQ multiplex PCR using primers annealing to V and J segments. A synthetic immune receptor repertoire was used to minimize amplification bias, and remaining bias was computationally removed after sequencing. The original pipeline was this. Repertoire diversity was quantified as the Shannon entropy index using custom Python scripts. Unsorted, CD4+ and CD8+ repertoires were analyzed separately, except in combined analyses where CD4+ and CD8+ sequences were merged in silico. As stored in TCRdb, this immuneACCESS dataset retains in-frame rearrangements with V and J assigned. A fraction of the clones does not appear; measured against another copy, unresolved V genes explain less than half of the discrepancy, and the remainder lacks a known reason. V, J and clone size were drawn from that table, and D and trimming were deduced from the DNA. The sample includes about 9,500 clones, with approximately 90% observed a single time. The top ten hold 15% of the sample.

The chain is assembled from TRBV27 and TRBJ2-7; TRBD1 is possibly the D segment (6 matching bases). This clonotype was obtained from a human donor with classical Hodgkin lymphoma. The sample comprised CD8+ T cells from blood. The CDR3 protein is CASSWSRGAEQYF. At the DNA level, the sequence is TGTGCCAGCAGTTGGTCCAGGGGTGCAGAGCAGTACTTC.